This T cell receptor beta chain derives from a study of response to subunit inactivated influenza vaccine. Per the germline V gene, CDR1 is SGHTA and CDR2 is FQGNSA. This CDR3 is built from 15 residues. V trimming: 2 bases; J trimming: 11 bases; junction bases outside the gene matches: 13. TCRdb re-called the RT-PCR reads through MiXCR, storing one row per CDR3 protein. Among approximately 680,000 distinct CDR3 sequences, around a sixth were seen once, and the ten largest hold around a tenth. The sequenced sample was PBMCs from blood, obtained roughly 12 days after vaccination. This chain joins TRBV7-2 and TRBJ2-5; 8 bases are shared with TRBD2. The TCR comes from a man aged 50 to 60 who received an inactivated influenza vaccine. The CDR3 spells CASSLIRRTSSRQYF. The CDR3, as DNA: TGTGCCAGCAGCTTAATCAGAAGGACTAGCTCGCGGCAGTACTTC.